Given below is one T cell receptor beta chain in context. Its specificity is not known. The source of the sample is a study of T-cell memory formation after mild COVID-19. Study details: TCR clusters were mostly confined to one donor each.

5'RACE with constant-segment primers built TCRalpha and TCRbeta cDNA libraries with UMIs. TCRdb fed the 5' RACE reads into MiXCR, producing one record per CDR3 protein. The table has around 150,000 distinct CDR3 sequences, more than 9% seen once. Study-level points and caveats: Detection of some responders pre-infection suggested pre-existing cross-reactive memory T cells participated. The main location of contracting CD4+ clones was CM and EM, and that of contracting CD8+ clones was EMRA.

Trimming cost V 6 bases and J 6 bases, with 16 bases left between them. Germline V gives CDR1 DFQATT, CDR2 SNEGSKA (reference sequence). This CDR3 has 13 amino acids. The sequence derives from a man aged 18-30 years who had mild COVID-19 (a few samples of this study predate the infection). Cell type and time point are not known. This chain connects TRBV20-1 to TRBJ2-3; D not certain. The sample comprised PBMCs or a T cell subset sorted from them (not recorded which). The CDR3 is CSAPHPGGDTQYF. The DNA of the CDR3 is TGCAGTGCCCCCCACCCGGGCGGTGATACGCAGTATTTT.